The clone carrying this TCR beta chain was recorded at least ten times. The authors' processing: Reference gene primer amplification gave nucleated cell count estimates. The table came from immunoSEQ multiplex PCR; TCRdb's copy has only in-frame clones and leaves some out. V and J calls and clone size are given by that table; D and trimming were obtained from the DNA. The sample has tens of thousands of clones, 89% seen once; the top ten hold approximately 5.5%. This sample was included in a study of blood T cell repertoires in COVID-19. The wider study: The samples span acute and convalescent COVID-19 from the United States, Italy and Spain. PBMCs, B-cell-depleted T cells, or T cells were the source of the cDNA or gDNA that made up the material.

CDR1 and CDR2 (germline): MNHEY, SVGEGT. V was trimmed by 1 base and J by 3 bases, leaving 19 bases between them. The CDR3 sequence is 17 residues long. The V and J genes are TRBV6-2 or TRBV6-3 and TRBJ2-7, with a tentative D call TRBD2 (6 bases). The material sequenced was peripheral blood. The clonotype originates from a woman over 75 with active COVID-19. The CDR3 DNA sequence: TGTGCCAGCAGTTACTTTCCGTACGGGACTCGCGGCTACGAGCAGTACTTC. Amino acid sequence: CASSYFPYGTRGYEQYF.